This entry lists 4 T cell receptor beta chains sequenced from one sample in a study of CD8 T cells in Susac syndrome. The RNA input was about 0.5 to 1 ug, and it was reverse transcribed with random hexamers. Via MiXCR, TCRdb re-called the immunoSEQ multiplex PCR reads, giving one row per CDR3 protein. The sample carries approximately 220,000 distinct CDR3 sequences, 95% recorded once. The sequenced material came from CD4+ T cells from PBMCs. The receptors come from a human donor with multiple sclerosis.

CDR3 protein: CAWSRATPGYTF. The CDR3 coding sequence is TGTGCCTGGAGTCGGGCCACGCCGGGCTACACCTTC. The chain joins TRBV30 to TRBJ1-2; D remains ambiguous. The CDR3 length is 12 residues. Germline CDR1 and CDR2: GTSNPN and SVGIG (reference sequence). Trimming took 2 bases from V and 8 from J, leaving 12 bases between them.

V is TRBV30 and J is TRBJ2-1, with 9 bases fitting TRBD1. Germline loops: CDR1 GTSNPN, CDR2 SVGIG (reference sequence). The CDR3 has 14 amino acids. Trimming cost V 1 base and J 5 bases; bases outside gene matches: 3. CDR3 sequence (DNA): TGTGCCTGGAGTGAGGGGACAGGGAACAATGAGCAGTTCTTC. This gives the protein CAWSEGTGNNEQFF.

This clonotype was observed a few times. V is TRBV12-3 or TRBV12-4 and J is TRBJ1-1; no reliable D call. Trimming removed 5 bases at V and 2 bases at J, with 9 bases between. CDR3 length: 13 amino acids. In DNA form, the CDR3 reads TGTGCCAGCAGTCCCCGGGCCAACACTGAAGCTTTCTTT. This sequence encodes CASSPRANTEAFF.

The V gene is TRBV25-1, the J gene TRBJ2-4; D perhaps matches TRBD1 (6 bases). V lost 4 bases to trimming and J lost 6 bases, with 13 bases between them. Looked up from germline, CDR1 is MGHDK and CDR2 is SYGVNS. The CDR3 is 14 residues long. CDR3 loop: CASSGRDNGNIQYF. CDR3 DNA sequence: TGTGCCAGCAGTGGCCGGGACAACGGAAACATTCAGTACTTC.